This TCR beta chain was retrieved from a study of Graves' ophthalmopathy and Graves' hyperthyroidism. Findings and caveats of the study: In blood, most expanded thyroid clonotypes above 0.001 frequency were also detected.

Amplification of TCR beta CDR3 regions used RNA transcripts. HTBI-primed RT-PCR formed the first round, and a multiplex PCR formed the second. TCRdb itself ran the multiplex PCR reads through MiXCR, one entry per CDR3 protein. Here the sample spans under 350,000 distinct CDR3 sequences, around a sixth being singletons. Presentation of ophthalmopathy in the donors involved moderate-to-severe activity, CAS ≥3, NOSPECS ≥4 and a duration under 3 months. Other autoimmune diseases, uncontrolled infections, pregnancy or lactation ruled patients out of participation. What supplied the PBMCs was about 9.1 ml of fresh peripheral blood. Trimming pared 2 bases from V and 4 bases from J, leaving 10 bases between. Germline values: CDR1 SGHRS, CDR2 YFSETQ. The CDR3 runs 15 residues. With regard to this clonotype: What it binds is unknown.

Sequences were obtained from peripheral blood. The V and J genes are TRBV5-1 and TRBJ2-6; D may be TRBD1 (6 bases). This receptor was taken from an adult man with Graves' ophthalmopathy. The CDR3 DNA reads as TGCGCCAGCAGCTTCAGGGGTGACGGGGCCAACGTCCTGACTTTC. The encoded protein is CASSFRGDGANVLTF.